One TCR beta chain is described in this entry. TCRdb's table, derived via immunoSEQ multiplex PCR, lists solely in-frame clones and lacks some. The data show 340,000 or so clones, about 93% seen once. Time point denoted: blood from clinic visit 5 months post-surgery; TSC patient then seizure free. The sample is drawn from a study of brain T cells in children with intractable seizures. V lost 5 bases and J lost 2, with 3 bases in between. Germline V CDR1 and CDR2: SGHAT, FQNNGV. The CDR3 covers 11 residues. Here the sequenced sample was peripheral blood, taken 5 to 6 months after surgery. The TCR comes from a boy under two years old with tuberous sclerosis and intractable seizures. The chain carries TRBV11-2 and TRBJ2-5; D unclear. The CDR3 reads CASSIQETQYF. CDR3 DNA: TGTGCCAGCAGCATACAAGAGACCCAGTACTTC.